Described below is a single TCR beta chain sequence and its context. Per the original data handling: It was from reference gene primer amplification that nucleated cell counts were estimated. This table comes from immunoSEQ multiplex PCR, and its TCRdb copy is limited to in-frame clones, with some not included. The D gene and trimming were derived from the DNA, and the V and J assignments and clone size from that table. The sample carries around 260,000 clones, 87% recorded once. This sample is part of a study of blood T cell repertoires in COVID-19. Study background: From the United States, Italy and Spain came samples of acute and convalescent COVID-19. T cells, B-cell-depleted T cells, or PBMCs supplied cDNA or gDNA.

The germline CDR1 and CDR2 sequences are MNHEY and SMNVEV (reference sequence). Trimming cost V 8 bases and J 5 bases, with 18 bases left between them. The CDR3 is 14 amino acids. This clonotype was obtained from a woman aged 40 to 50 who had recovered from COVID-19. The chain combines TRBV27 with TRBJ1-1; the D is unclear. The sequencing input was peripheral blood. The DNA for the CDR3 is TGTGCCAGCTCCTCCACCGGGTGGAAGACTGAAGCTTTCTTT. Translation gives CASSSTGWKTEAFF.